Listed below are T cell receptor beta chains from one sample, sequenced in a study of beta chain features in type 1 diabetes. TCRdb's copy holds only in-frame clones and misses some; the assay was immunoSEQ multiplex PCR. This sample has 680,000 or so clones; about 14% occur once, and the top ten carry 0.093%. The source material was naive CD4+ T cells from blood. These receptors originate from a man aged 18 to 30 in good health. Both conserved end residues are part of each CDR3. A D gene is named only where the DNA matches it firmly. Size is stated for part of the rows, as once, few or many counts, or as a class when the clone is expanded.

len: 17
d_gene: TRBD2
j_gene: TRBJ2-1
v_gene: TRBV28
abundance: few
CDR3aa: CASSLSLGTSGNNEQFF
CDR3nt: TGTGCCAGCAGTCTCTCCTTGGGGACTAGCGGCAACAATGAGCAGTTCTTC

len: 11
d_gene: -
j_gene: TRBJ1-2
v_gene: TRBV28
abundance: -
CDR3aa: CASSFSGGYTF
CDR3nt: TGTGCCAGCAGTTTTTCAGGGGGCTACACCTTC

len: 20
d_gene: TRBD2
j_gene: TRBJ2-7
v_gene: TRBV15
abundance: -
CDR3aa: CATSRAGYSGGRRRPYEQYF
CDR3nt: TGTGCCACCAGCAGAGCAGGGTATTCGGGGGGGCGAAGACGGCCCTACGAGCAGTACTTC

len: 14
d_gene: -
j_gene: TRBJ2-7
v_gene: TRBV7-2
abundance: few
CDR3aa: CASSSGRERREQYF
CDR3nt: TGTGCCAGCAGCTCTGGACGGGAAAGGAGGGAGCAGTACTTC

len: 12
d_gene: -
j_gene: TRBJ2-7
v_gene: TRBV18
abundance: -
CDR3aa: CASSPPTYEQYF
CDR3nt: TGTGCCAGCTCACCACCGACTTACGAGCAGTACTTC

len: 14
d_gene: -
j_gene: TRBJ2-7
v_gene: TRBV7-2
abundance: few
CDR3aa: CASSLGRSSYEQYF
CDR3nt: TGTGCCAGCAGCCTAGGACGGAGCTCCTACGAGCAGTACTTC

len: 12
d_gene: -
j_gene: TRBJ1-1
v_gene: TRBV19
abundance: few
CDR3aa: CASSKHFDEAFF
CDR3nt: TGTGCCAGTAGTAAACACTTTGATGAAGCTTTCTTT

len: 15
d_gene: -
j_gene: TRBJ1-1
v_gene: TRBV19
abundance: -
CDR3aa: CASSIEEAAFSEAFF
CDR3nt: TGTGCCAGTAGTATTGAGGAGGCGGCCTTCTCTGAAGCTTTCTTT

len: 14
d_gene: -
j_gene: TRBJ2-1
v_gene: TRBV4-3
abundance: -
CDR3aa: CASSFTGTYNEQFF
CDR3nt: TGCGCCAGCAGCTTCACAGGGACCTACAATGAGCAGTTCTTC

len: 15
d_gene: TRBD2
j_gene: TRBJ2-1
v_gene: TRBV7-9
abundance: few
CDR3aa: CASSPKREGYNEQFF
CDR3nt: TGTGCCAGCAGCCCGAAGCGGGAGGGGTACAATGAGCAGTTCTTC

len: 15
d_gene: TRBD1
j_gene: TRBJ1-2
v_gene: TRBV19
abundance: -
CDR3aa: CASKTSGTGLYGYTF
CDR3nt: TGTGCCAGTAAGACCAGTGGGACAGGACTGTATGGCTACACCTTC

len: 15
d_gene: TRBD1
j_gene: TRBJ2-3
v_gene: TRBV7-2
abundance: -
CDR3aa: CASSPGQGYTDTQYF
CDR3nt: TGTGCCAGCAGTCCGGGACAGGGGTACACAGATACGCAGTATTTT

len: 13
d_gene: -
j_gene: TRBJ1-1
v_gene: TRBV6-5
abundance: -
CDR3aa: CASSYSAVTEAFF
CDR3nt: TGTGCCAGCAGTTACTCGGCAGTTACTGAAGCTTTCTTT

len: 12
d_gene: -
j_gene: TRBJ2-7
v_gene: TRBV28
abundance: -
CDR3aa: CASSYIAYEQYF
CDR3nt: TGTGCCAGCAGTTATATAGCCTACGAGCAGTACTTC

len: 15
d_gene: -
j_gene: TRBJ2-5
v_gene: TRBV5-1
abundance: -
CDR3aa: CASSLQTGRRETQYF
CDR3nt: TGCGCCAGCAGCCTCCAAACAGGGAGGAGGGAGACCCAGTACTTC

len: 14
d_gene: -
j_gene: TRBJ2-2
v_gene: TRBV11-2
abundance: -
CDR3aa: CASSLGPNDGELFF
CDR3nt: TGTGCCAGCAGCTTAGGGCCCAACGACGGGGAGCTGTTTTTT

len: 14
d_gene: -
j_gene: TRBJ1-1
v_gene: TRBV7-2
abundance: -
CDR3aa: CASSLEPTGSEAFF
CDR3nt: TGTGCCAGCAGCTTAGAGCCCACAGGGTCTGAAGCTTTCTTT

len: 14
d_gene: -
j_gene: TRBJ2-2
v_gene: TRBV7-2
abundance: few
CDR3aa: CASVLRRFGGELFF
CDR3nt: TGTGCCAGCGTGCTTAGACGGTTCGGCGGGGAGCTGTTTTTT

len: 15
d_gene: TRBD1
j_gene: TRBJ1-6
v_gene: TRBV5-1
abundance: few
CDR3aa: CASSLDRGYNSPLHF
CDR3nt: TGCGCCAGCAGCTTAGACAGGGGATATAATTCACCCCTCCACTTT

len: 13
d_gene: -
j_gene: TRBJ2-7
v_gene: TRBV9
abundance: few
CDR3aa: CASTPESSYEQYF
CDR3nt: TGTGCCAGCACCCCAGAGAGCTCCTACGAGCAGTACTTC

len: 17
d_gene: TRBD2
j_gene: TRBJ2-1
v_gene: TRBV9
abundance: few
CDR3aa: CASSGPRRESKYNEQFF
CDR3nt: TGTGCCAGCAGCGGCCCGAGGCGGGAGAGCAAGTACAATGAGCAGTTCTTC

len: 16
d_gene: -
j_gene: TRBJ2-1
v_gene: TRBV7-9
abundance: few
CDR3aa: CASSSLRRGPGNEQFF
CDR3nt: TGTGCCAGCAGCTCCCTTCGGAGGGGGCCAGGGAATGAGCAGTTCTTC

len: 13
d_gene: -
j_gene: TRBJ1-2
v_gene: TRBV6-5
abundance: once
CDR3aa: CASSYPAGSGYTF
CDR3nt: TGTGCCAGCAGTTACCCGGCAGGGTCGGGCTACACCTTC

len: 16
d_gene: -
j_gene: TRBJ1-6
v_gene: TRBV25-1
abundance: few
CDR3aa: CASSERQSSYNSPLHF
CDR3nt: TGTGCCAGCAGTGAAAGACAGAGCTCCTATAATTCACCCCTCCACTTT

len: 15
d_gene: TRBD2
j_gene: TRBJ2-7
v_gene: TRBV7-2
abundance: -
CDR3aa: CASSLVGGSHYEQYF
CDR3nt: TGTGCCAGCAGCTTAGTTGGCGGGAGCCACTACGAGCAGTACTTC

len: 18
d_gene: TRBD2
j_gene: TRBJ2-7
v_gene: TRBV7-2
abundance: -
CDR3aa: CASSLVLAGASSSYEQYF
CDR3nt: TGTGCCAGCAGCCTTGTTCTAGCGGGGGCCTCGAGCTCCTACGAGCAGTACTTC

len: 12
d_gene: -
j_gene: TRBJ1-2
v_gene: TRBV5-1
abundance: few
CDR3aa: CASKREFYGYTF
CDR3nt: TGCGCCAGCAAAAGAGAGTTCTATGGCTACACCTTC

len: 15
d_gene: TRBD1
j_gene: TRBJ1-1
v_gene: TRBV7-9
abundance: few
CDR3aa: CASSPGTGFDTEAFF
CDR3nt: TGTGCCAGCAGCCCCGGGACAGGGTTTGACACTGAAGCTTTCTTT

len: 15
d_gene: TRBD2
j_gene: TRBJ2-1
v_gene: TRBV6-5
abundance: -
CDR3aa: CASSLLAGDSNEQFF
CDR3nt: TGTGCCAGCAGTTTACTAGCGGGAGATTCAAATGAGCAGTTCTTC

len: 15
d_gene: -
j_gene: TRBJ1-3
v_gene: TRBV5-1
abundance: few
CDR3aa: CASSNGTHSGNTIYF
CDR3nt: TGCGCCAGCAGCAACGGGACGCACTCTGGAAACACCATATATTTT

len: 19
d_gene: TRBD2
j_gene: TRBJ2-7
v_gene: TRBV15
abundance: -
CDR3aa: CATSRDPYRVAGGPYEQYF
CDR3nt: TGTGCCACCAGCAGAGATCCCTACCGTGTTGCGGGAGGGCCTTACGAGCAGTACTTC

len: 17
d_gene: TRBD1
j_gene: TRBJ2-7
v_gene: TRBV4-3
abundance: -
CDR3aa: CASSLHPGQGGSYEQYF
CDR3nt: TGCGCCAGCAGCCTACACCCGGGACAGGGAGGATCCTACGAGCAGTACTTC

len: 14
d_gene: TRBD1
j_gene: TRBJ1-1
v_gene: TRBV6-1
abundance: few
CDR3aa: CASQITGGRTEAFF
CDR3nt: TGTGCCAGCCAAATCACAGGGGGCCGGACTGAAGCTTTCTTT

len: 12
d_gene: -
j_gene: TRBJ2-7
v_gene: TRBV28
abundance: few
CDR3aa: CASNERTYEQYF
CDR3nt: TGTGCCAGCAATGAGCGGACCTACGAGCAGTACTTC

len: 12
d_gene: -
j_gene: TRBJ2-1
v_gene: TRBV5-1
abundance: -
CDR3aa: CASSLVAGEQFF
CDR3nt: TGCGCCAGCAGCTTAGTAGCCGGAGAGCAGTTCTTC

len: 17
d_gene: -
j_gene: TRBJ2-2
v_gene: TRBV7-9
abundance: few
CDR3aa: CASSQGYRNANTGELFF
CDR3nt: TGTGCCAGCAGCCAGGGGTATAGGAACGCGAACACCGGGGAGCTGTTTTTT

len: 15
d_gene: TRBD1
j_gene: TRBJ1-1
v_gene: TRBV14
abundance: -
CDR3aa: CASSQGLFRGTEAFF
CDR3nt: TGTGCCAGCAGCCAAGGGCTCTTCAGGGGGACAGAAGCTTTCTTT

len: 14
d_gene: -
j_gene: TRBJ1-4
v_gene: TRBV6-5
abundance: once
CDR3aa: CASSTERAREKLFF
CDR3nt: TGTGCCAGCAGTACCGAACGGGCACGGGAAAAACTGTTTTTT

len: 15
d_gene: TRBD2
j_gene: TRBJ2-5
v_gene: TRBV5-1
abundance: -
CDR3aa: CASSLASGPQETQYF
CDR3nt: TGCGCCAGCAGTTTGGCTAGCGGGCCCCAAGAGACCCAGTACTTC

len: 13
d_gene: -
j_gene: TRBJ2-7
v_gene: TRBV5-4
abundance: -
CDR3aa: CASSFGTAHEQYF
CDR3nt: TGTGCCAGCAGCTTTGGAACAGCACACGAGCAGTACTTC

len: 12
d_gene: -
j_gene: TRBJ1-5
v_gene: TRBV7-6
abundance: -
CDR3aa: CASSGDSGPQHF
CDR3nt: TGTGCCAGCAGCGGAGACTCCGGACCCCAGCATTTT

len: 16
d_gene: -
j_gene: TRBJ2-6
v_gene: TRBV10-3
abundance: few
CDR3aa: CAISESMGVGANVLTF
CDR3nt: TGTGCCATCAGTGAGTCGATGGGGGTTGGGGCCAACGTCCTGACTTTC